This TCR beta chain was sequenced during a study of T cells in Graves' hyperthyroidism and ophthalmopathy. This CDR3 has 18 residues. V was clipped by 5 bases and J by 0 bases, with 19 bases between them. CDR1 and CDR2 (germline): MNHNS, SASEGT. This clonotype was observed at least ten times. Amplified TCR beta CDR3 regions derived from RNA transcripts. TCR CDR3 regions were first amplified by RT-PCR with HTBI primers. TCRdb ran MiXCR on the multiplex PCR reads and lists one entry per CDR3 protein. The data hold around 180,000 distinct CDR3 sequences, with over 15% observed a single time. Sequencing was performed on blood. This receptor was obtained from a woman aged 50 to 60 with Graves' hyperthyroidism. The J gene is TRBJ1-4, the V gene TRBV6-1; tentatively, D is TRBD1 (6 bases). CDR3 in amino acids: CASSRGTPTLTTNEKLFF. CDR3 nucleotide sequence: TGTGCCAGCAGTCGAGGGACACCCACTCTTACAACTAATGAAAAACTGTTTTTT.